These 3 T cell receptor beta chains were all obtained from the same sample, sequenced in a study of graft-versus-host responses after intestinal transplantation. The method was immunoSEQ multiplex PCR; TCRdb's version includes in-frame clones alone and lacks a portion of them. This repertoire shows about 22,000 clones, 40% to 45% found once; its top ten account for about 1.5%. Irradiated, violet-dye-labeled stimulator cells, 200,000 in number, were plated with 200,000 CFSE-labeled responder cells. This specimen consisted of alloreactive CD8+ T cells from a mixed lymphocyte reaction culture, obtained before intestinal transplant. Regarding subset: CFSE-low proliferating T cells sorted from approximately 6-day pre-transplant mixed lymphocyte reaction (GvH or HvG direction). All receptors come from a human patient who received an intestinal transplant.

A few counts support this clone. J is TRBJ1-1 and V is TRBV6-1; 9 bases fit TRBD1. Germline assignment: CDR1 MNHNS and CDR2 SASEGT. With 6 bases clipped from V and 2 bases from J, the junction kept 7 bases outside the gene matches. The CDR3 has 15 amino acids. Written as DNA, the CDR3 is TGTGCCAGCAGGGCGATGGGACAGGGAAACACTGAAGCTTTCTTT. Translated: CASRAMGQGNTEAFF.

This clone was recorded a few times. The chain uses TRBV27 and TRBJ2-4, with D unclear. V was trimmed by 2 bases and J by 0 bases, leaving 8 bases between them. Per the germline V gene, CDR1 is MNHEY and CDR2 is SMNVEV (reference sequence). The CDR3 sequence is 15 residues long. The CDR3 DNA reads as TGTGCCAGCAGTTTAAACTTACTAGCCAAAAACATTCAGTACTTC. It codes for CASSLNLLAKNIQYF.

This clone was found a few times. V gene TRBV5-6 combines with J gene TRBJ2-1; D may match TRBD1 or TRBD2 (6 bases each). Trimming removed 4 bases from V and 10 bases from J, with 15 bases in between. This CDR3 region has 13 residues. Looked up from germline, CDR1 is SGHDT and CDR2 is YYEEEE. The CDR3 is CASSLIRRGEQFF. The CDR3 bases are TGTGCCAGCAGCCTCATCCGGAGGGGGGAGCAGTTCTTC.